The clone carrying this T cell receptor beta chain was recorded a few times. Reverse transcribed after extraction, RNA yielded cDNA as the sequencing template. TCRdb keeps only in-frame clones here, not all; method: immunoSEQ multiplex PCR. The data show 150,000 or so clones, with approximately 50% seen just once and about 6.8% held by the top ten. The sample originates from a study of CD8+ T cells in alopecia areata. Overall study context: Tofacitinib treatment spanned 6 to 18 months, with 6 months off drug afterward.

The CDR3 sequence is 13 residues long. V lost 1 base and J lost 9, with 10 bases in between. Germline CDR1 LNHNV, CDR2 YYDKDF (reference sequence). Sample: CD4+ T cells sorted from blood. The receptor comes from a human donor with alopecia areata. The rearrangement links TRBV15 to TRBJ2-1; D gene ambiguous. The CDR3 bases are TGTGCCACCAGCAGAGCATGGGCGGTTGAGCAGTTCTTC. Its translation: CATSRAWAVEQFF.